This TCR beta chain was sequenced for a study of T cells after yellow fever vaccination. V dropped 6 bases and J dropped 6 bases, with 18 bases sitting between them. The germline CDR1 and CDR2 sequences are MNHEY and SMNVEV (reference sequence). This CDR3 is 16 amino acids long. This clonotype was counted a few times. MiXCR, applied by TCRdb to the 5' RACE reads, yields one record per CDR3 protein. Of about 360,000 distinct CDR3 sequences listed, 6.2% are singletons. This clonotype originated in a man under 40 who received the YFV17D yellow fever vaccine. The genes are TRBV27 and TRBJ1-6; D gene ambiguous. The material was PBMCs, obtained 5 days after the yellow fever booster vaccination. The CDR3 DNA reads TGTGCCAGCAGAATAGTTGGAACATACCGTAATTCACCCCTCCACTTT. Its protein is CASRIVGTYRNSPLHF.